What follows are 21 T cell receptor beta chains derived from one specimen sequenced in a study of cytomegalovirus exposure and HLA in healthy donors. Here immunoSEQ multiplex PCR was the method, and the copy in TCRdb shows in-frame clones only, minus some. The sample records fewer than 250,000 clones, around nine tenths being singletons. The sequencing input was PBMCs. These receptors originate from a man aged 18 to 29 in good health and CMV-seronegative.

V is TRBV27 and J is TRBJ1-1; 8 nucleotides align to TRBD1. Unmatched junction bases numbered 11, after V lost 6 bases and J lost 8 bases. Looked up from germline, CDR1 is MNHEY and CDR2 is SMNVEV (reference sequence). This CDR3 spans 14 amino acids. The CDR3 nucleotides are TGTGCCAGCAGGCAAGGACAGGGTGGGGCAGAAGCTTTCTTT. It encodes CASRQGQGGAEAFF.

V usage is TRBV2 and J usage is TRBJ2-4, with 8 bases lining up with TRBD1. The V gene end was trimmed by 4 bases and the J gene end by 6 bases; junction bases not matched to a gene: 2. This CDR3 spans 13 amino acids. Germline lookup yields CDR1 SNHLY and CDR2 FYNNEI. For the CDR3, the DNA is TGTGCCAGCAGTGGGACAGGGACAAACATTCAGTACTTC. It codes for CASSGTGTNIQYF.

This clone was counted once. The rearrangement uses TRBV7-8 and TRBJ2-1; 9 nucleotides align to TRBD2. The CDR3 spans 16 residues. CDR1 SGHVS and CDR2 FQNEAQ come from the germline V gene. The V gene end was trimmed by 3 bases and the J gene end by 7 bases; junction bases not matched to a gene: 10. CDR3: CASSLVVGGRGNEQFF. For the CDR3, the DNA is TGTGCCAGCAGCTTGGTTGTAGGCGGGAGGGGAAATGAGCAGTTCTTC.

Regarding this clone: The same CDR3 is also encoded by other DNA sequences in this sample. Written as DNA, the CDR3 is TGCGCCAGCAGCCAGGGGCAGGGCGCCTACGAGCAGTACTTC. Amino acids: CASSQGQGAYEQYF. This chain uses TRBV4-3 with TRBJ2-7; possibly TRBD1 for D (5 bases). This CDR3 comprises 14 residues. Per germline, CDR1 LGHNA and CDR2 YSLEER. Trimming removed 3 bases from V and 2 bases from J, with 11 bases in between.

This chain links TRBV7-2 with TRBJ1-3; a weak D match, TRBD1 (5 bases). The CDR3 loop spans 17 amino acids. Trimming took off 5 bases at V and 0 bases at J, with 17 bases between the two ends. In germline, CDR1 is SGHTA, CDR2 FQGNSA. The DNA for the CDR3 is TGTGCCAGCAGCCCCTGGGGGGGGATAAGCTCTGGAAACACCATATATTTT. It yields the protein CASSPWGGISSGNTIYF.

This chain's CDR3 is CASSLGGGRASEQFF. CDR3 bases: TGTGCCAGCAGCTTAGGAGGCGGGAGGGCCAGTGAGCAGTTCTTC. This sequence joins TRBV7-8 and TRBJ2-1; 9 bases align to TRBD2. The CDR3 is 15 amino acids. Losses at the gene ends were 1 base for V and 9 bases for J; bases not matched to a gene: 7. Looked up from germline, CDR1 is SGHVS and CDR2 is FQNEAQ.

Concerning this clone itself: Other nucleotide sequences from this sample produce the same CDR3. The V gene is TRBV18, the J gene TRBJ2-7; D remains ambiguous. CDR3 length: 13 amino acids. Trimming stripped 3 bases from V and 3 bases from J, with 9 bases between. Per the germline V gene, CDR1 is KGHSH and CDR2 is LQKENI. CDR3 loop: CASSPPGSYEQYF. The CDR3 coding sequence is TGTGCCAGCTCACCTCCAGGCAGCTACGAGCAGTACTTC.

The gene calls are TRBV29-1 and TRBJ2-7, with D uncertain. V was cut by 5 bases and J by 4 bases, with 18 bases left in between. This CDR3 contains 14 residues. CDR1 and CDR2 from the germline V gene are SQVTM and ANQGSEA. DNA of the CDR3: TGCAGCGTTTACGGCGGAGCCCAAATTTACGAGCAGTACTTC. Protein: CSVYGGAQIYEQYF.

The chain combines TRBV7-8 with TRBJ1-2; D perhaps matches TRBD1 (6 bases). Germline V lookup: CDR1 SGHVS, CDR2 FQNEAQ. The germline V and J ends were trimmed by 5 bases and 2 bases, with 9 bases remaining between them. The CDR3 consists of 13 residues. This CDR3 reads CASSLGANYGYTF. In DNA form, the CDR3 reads TGTGCCAGCAGCCTGGGGGCCAACTATGGCTACACCTTC.

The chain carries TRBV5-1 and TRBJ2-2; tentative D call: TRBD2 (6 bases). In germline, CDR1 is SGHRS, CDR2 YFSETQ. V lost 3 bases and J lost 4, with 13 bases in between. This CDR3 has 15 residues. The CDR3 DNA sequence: TGCGCCAGCAGCTCTCAGGCTAGCGTCACCGGGGAGCTGTTTTTT. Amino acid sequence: CASSSQASVTGELFF.

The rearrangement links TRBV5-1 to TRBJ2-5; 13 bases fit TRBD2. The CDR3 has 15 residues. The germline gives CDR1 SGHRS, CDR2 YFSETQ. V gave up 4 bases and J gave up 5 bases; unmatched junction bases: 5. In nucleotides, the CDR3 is TGCGCCAGCAGCGTACTAGCGGGAGGGCATGAGACCCAGTACTTC. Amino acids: CASSVLAGGHETQYF.

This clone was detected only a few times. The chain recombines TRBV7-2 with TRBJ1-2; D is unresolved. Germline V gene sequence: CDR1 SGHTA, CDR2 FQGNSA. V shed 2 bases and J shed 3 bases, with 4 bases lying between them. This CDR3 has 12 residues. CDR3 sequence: CASSLSDYGYTF. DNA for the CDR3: TGTGCCAGCAGCTTATCGGACTATGGCTACACCTTC.

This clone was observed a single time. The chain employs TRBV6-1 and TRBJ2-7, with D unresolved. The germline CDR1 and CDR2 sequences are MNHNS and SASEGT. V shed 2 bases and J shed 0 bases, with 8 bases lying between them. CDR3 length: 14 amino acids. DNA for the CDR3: TGTGCCAGCAGTGAATGGCCAATCTCCTACGAGCAGTACTTC. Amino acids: CASSEWPISYEQYF.

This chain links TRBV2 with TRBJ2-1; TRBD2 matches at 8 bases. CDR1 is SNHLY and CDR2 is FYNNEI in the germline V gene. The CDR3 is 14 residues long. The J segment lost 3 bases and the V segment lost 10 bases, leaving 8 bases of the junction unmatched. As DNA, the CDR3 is TGTGCCACGGAGCGGGAGCGGGACTACAATGAGCAGTTCTTC. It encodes CATERERDYNEQFF.

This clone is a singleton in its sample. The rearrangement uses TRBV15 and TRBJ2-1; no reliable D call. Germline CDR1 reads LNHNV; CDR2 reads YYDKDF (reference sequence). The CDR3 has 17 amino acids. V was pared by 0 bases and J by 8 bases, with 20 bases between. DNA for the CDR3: TGTGCCACCAGCAGAGACACGCCGTCGGGTCCTCGGTATGAGCAGTTCTTC. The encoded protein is CATSRDTPSGPRYEQFF.

The CDR3 nucleotides read TGTGCCAGGGCGGAATGGAAGGTAATCTCTGGAAACACCATATATTTT. This sequence encodes CARAEWKVISGNTIYF. The chain carries TRBV19 and TRBJ1-3, with D hard to call. V dropped 9 bases and J dropped 0 bases, with 18 bases sitting between them. The germline CDR1 and CDR2 sequences are LNHDA and SQIVND (reference sequence). This CDR3 contains 16 residues.

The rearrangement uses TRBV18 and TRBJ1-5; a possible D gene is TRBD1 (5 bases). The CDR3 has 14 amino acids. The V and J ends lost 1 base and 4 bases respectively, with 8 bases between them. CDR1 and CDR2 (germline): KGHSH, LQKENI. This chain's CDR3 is CASSPQEGNQPQHF. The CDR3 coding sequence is TGTGCCAGCTCACCACAGGAGGGGAATCAGCCCCAGCATTTT.

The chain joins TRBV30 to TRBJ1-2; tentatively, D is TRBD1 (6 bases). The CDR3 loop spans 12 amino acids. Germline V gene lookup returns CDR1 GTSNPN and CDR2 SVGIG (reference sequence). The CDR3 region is CASNRDLDGYTF. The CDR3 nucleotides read TGTGCTTCGAACAGGGATTTGGATGGCTACACCTTC.

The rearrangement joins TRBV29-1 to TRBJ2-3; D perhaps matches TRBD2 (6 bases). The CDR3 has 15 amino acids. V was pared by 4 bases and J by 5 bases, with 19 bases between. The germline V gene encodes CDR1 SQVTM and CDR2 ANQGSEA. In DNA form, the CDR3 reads TGCAGCGTTGTCTCTCGGGAGACTTACGAAGATACGCAGTATTTT. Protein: CSVVSRETYEDTQYF.

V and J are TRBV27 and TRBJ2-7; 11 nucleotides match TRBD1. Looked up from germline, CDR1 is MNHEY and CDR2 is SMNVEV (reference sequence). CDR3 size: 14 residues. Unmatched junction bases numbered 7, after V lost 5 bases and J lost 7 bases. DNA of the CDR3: TGTGCCAGCAGTCACGGGACAGGGGGTCGGGAGCAGTACTTC. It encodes CASSHGTGGREQYF.

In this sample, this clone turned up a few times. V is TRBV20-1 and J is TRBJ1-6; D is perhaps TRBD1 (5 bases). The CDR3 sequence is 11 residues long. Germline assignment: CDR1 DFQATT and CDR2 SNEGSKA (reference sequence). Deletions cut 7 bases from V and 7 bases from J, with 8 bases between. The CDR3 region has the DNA TGCAGTGTAGCAGGGAATTCACCCCTCCACTTT. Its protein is CSVAGNSPLHF.